This T cell receptor (beta chain) was recorded in a study of blood T cell repertoires in COVID-19. Study as a whole: Whether acute or convalescent, the COVID-19 samples came from the United States, Italy and Spain. PBMCs, B-cell-depleted T cells, or T cells provided the cDNA or gDNA that made up the material.

Libraries were prepared by immunoSEQ multiplex PCR; TCRdb keeps only in-frame clonotypes and omits some of them. The sample has approximately 62,000 clones, more than 80% seen once. The CDR3 is 14 residues long. Trimming removed 5 bases from V and 4 bases from J; junction bases left unmatched: 5. Germline V gene sequence: CDR1 SGHTA, CDR2 FQGTGA. The chain uses TRBV7-3 and TRBJ2-1; TRBD1 aligns across 7 bases. This clonotype originated in a human donor with active COVID-19. The donor label of this sample is uncertain. Specimen: peripheral blood. The CDR3 sequence is CASSPGTEYNEQFF. DNA for the CDR3: TGTGCCAGCAGCCCCGGGACAGAATACAATGAGCAGTTCTTC.